This T cell receptor (beta chain) was recorded in a study of shared clonotypes between healthy human individuals. CDR3 length: 17 residues. The V and J ends lost 1 base and 0 bases, in that order; junction bases with no gene match: 5. The V gene's germline CDR1 is LNHDA and CDR2 SQIVND (reference sequence). The unsorted PBMC replicate PCRs were performed with about 290 ng DNA, 32,000 or so T cell genomes. Original methodology: ImmunoSEQ output lacked quality scores and full-length reads, limiting matched filtering. Some clones are missing from TCRdb's copy, which holds only in-frame ones; the method was immunoSEQ multiplex PCR. The DNA was the basis for D and trimming; V, J and clone size are from that table. Counted here are hundreds of thousands of clones, roughly 79% occurring once; the ten biggest clones make up around 12%.

The genes are TRBV19 and TRBJ1-5; 8 nucleotides match TRBD1. The sample consisted of PBMCs. The clonotype originates from a woman aged 40 to 55 in good health. Some clones in this sample may be carry-over from other donors' samples. In nucleotides, the CDR3 is TGTGCCAGTAGTATAGGCAGGGGGCCCCTTAGCAATCAGCCCCAGCATTTT. Amino acids: CASSIGRGPLSNQPQHF. The variable domain in full, completed from reference TRBV19 and TRBJ1-5, reads DGGITQSPKYLFRKEGQNVTLSCEQNLNHDAMYWYRQDPGQGLRLIYYSQIVNDFQKGDIAEGYSVSREKKESFPLTVTSAQKNPTAFYLCASSIGRGPLSNQPQHFGDGTRLSIL.